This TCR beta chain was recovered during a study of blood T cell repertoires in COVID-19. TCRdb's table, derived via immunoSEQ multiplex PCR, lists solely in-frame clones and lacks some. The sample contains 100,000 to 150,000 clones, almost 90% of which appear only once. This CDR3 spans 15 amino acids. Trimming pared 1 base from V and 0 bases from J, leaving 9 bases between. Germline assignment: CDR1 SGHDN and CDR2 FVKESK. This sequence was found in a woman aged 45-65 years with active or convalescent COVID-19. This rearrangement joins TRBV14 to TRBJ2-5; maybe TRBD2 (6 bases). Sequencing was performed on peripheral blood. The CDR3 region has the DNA TGTGCCAGCAGCCAAGGACTAGTCCACCAAGAGACCCAGTACTTC. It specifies CASSQGLVHQETQYF. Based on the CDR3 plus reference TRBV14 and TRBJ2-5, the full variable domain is EAGVTQFPSHSVIEKGQTVTLRCDPISGHDNLYWYRRVMGKEIKFLLHFVKESKQDESGMPNNRFLAERTGGTYSTLKVQPAELEDSGVYFCASSQGLVHQETQYFGPGTRLLVL.